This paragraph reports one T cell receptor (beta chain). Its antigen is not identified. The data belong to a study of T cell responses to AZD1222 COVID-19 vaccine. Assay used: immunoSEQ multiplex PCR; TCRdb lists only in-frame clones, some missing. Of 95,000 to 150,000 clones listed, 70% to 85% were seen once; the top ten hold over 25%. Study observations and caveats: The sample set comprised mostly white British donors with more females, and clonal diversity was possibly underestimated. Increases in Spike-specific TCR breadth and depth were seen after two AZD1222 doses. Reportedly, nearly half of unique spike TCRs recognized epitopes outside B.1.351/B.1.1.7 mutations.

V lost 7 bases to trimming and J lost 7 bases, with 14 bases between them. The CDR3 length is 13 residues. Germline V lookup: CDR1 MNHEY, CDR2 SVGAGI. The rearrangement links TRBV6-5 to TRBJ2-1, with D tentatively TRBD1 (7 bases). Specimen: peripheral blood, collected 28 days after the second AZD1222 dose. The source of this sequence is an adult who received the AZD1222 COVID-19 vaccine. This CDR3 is CASTRPGGNEQFF. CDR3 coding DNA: TGTGCCAGCACCCGACCAGGGGGGAATGAGCAGTTCTTC.